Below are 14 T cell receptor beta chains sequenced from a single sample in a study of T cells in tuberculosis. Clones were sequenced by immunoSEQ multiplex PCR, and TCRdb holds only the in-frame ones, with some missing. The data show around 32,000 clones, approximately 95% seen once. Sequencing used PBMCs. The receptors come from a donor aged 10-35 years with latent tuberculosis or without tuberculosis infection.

The CDR3 region has the DNA TGTGCCAGCAGCTCGGACTATTTAGCCAAAAACATTCAGTACTTC. Protein: CASSSDYLAKNIQYF. This chain connects TRBV7-8 to TRBJ2-4; D perhaps matches TRBD2 (6 bases). The CDR3 is 15 residues long. V was clipped by 4 bases and J by 0 bases, with 10 bases between them. In germline, CDR1 is SGHVS, CDR2 FQNEAQ.

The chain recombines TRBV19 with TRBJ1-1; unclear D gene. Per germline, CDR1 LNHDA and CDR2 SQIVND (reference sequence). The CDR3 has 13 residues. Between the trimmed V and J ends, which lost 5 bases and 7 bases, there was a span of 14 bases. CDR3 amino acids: CASSGSGILEAFF. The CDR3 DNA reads TGTGCCAGTAGTGGGTCGGGGATCCTTGAAGCTTTCTTT.

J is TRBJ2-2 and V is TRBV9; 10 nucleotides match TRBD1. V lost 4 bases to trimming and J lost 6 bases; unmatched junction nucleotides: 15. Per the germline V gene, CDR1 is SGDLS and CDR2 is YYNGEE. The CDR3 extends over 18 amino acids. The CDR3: CASSTGTGVGERAGELFF. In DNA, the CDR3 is TGTGCCAGCAGCACAGGGACAGGGGTGGGAGAACGCGCCGGGGAGCTGTTTTTT. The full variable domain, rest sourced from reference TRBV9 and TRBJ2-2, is DSGVTQTPKHLITATGQRVTLRCSPRSGDLSVYWYQQSLDQGLQFLIQYYNGEERAKGNILERFSAQQFPDLHSELNLSSLELGDSALYFCASSTGTGVGERAGELFFGEGSRLTVL.

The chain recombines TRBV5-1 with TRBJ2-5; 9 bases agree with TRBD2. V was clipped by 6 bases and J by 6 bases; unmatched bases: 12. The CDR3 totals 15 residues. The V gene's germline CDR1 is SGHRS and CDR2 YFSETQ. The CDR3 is CASKLNSGSVKTQYF. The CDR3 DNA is TGCGCCAGCAAACTAAATAGCGGGAGTGTTAAGACCCAGTACTTC.

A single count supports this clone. In DNA, the CDR3 is TGTGCCAGCAAGGTTAGCGGGAGTTTGGACAATGAGCAGTTCTTC. Translated, it gives CASKVSGSLDNEQFF. The chain links TRBV2 to TRBJ2-1; 9 bases are a match to TRBD2. The CDR3 consists of 15 residues. The V and J ends lost 7 bases and 5 bases, in that order; junction bases with no gene match: 9. Germline-derived CDR1 and CDR2 are SNHLY and FYNNEI. The whole variable domain, remainder taken from reference TRBV2 and TRBJ2-1, is EPEVTQTPSHQVTQMGQEVILRCVPISNHLYFYWYRQILGQKVEFLVSFYNNEISEKSEIFDDQFSVERPDGSNFTLKIRSTKLEDSAMYFCASKVSGSLDNEQFFGPGTRLTVL.

CDR3 protein: CASSVRSQGGNEQYF. The DNA of the CDR3 is TGTGCCAGCAGCGTGAGGTCCCAGGGGGGCAACGAGCAGTACTTC. This chain joins TRBV5-5 and TRBJ2-7; TRBD1 is a possible D gene (7 bases). The germline gives CDR1 SGHKS, CDR2 YYEKEE (reference sequence). Trimming removed 4 bases from V and 5 bases from J, with 19 bases in between. This CDR3 has 15 amino acids.

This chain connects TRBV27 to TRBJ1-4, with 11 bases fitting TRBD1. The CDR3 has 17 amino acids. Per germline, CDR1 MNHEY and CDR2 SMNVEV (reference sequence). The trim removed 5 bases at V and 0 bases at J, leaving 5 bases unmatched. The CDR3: CASSRLGQGATNEKLFF. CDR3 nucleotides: TGTGCCAGCAGTAGGTTGGGACAGGGGGCAACTAATGAAAAACTGTTTTTT.

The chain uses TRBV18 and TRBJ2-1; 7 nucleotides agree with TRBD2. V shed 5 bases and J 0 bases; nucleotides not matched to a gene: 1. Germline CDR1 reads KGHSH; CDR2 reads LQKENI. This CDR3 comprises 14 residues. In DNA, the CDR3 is TGTGCCAGCTCAGGGGGGGTCTCCTACAATGAGCAGTTCTTC. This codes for CASSGGVSYNEQFF.

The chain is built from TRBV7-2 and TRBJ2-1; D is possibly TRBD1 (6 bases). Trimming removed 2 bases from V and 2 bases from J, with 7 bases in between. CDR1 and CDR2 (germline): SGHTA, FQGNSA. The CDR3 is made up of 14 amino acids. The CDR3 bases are TGTGCCAGCAGCTTAAGGGACACCTACAATGAGCAGTTCTTC. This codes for CASSLRDTYNEQFF.

CDR3: CASSLSRDPGDEQFF. The CDR3 nucleotides are TGTGCCAGCAGTTTATCTCGGGACCCAGGGGACGAGCAGTTCTTC. The J gene is TRBJ2-1, the V gene TRBV27, with D tentatively TRBD1 (6 bases). V was trimmed by 0 bases and J by 10 bases, leaving 16 bases between them. Germline V gives CDR1 MNHEY, CDR2 SMNVEV (reference sequence). CDR3 size: 15 residues.

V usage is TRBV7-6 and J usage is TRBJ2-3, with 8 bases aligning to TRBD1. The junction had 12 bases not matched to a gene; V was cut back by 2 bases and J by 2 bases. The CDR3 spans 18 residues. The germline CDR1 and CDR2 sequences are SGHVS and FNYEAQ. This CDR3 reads CASSLYGQGLGFTDTQYF. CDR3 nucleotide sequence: TGTGCCAGCAGCTTATACGGACAGGGTTTAGGTTTCACAGATACGCAGTATTTT. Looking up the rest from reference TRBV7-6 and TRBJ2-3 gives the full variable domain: GAGVSQSPRYKVTKRGQDVALRCDPISGHVSLYWYRQALGQGPEFLTYFNYEAQQDKSGLPNDRFSAERPEGSISTLTIQRTEQRDSAMYRCASSLYGQGLGFTDTQYFGPGTRLTVL.

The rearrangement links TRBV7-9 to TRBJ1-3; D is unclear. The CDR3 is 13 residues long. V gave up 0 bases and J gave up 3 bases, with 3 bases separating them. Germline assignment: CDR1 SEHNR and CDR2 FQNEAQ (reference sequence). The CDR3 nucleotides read TGTGCCAGCAGCTTAGCCGGTGGAAACACCATATATTTT. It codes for CASSLAGGNTIYF.

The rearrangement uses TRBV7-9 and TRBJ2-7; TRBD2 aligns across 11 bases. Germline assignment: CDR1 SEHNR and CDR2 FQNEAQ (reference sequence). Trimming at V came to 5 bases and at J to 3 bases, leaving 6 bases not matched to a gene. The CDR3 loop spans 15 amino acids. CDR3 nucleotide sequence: TGTGCCAGCAGCCCCCGACTAGCGGGGAACTACGAGCAGTACTTC. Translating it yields CASSPRLAGNYEQYF.

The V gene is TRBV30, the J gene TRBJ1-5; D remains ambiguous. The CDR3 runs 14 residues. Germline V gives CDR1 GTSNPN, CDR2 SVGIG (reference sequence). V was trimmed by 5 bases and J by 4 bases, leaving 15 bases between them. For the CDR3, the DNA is TGTGCCTGGTCAAGAAACAGTCCGAATCAGCCCCAGCATTTT. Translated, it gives CAWSRNSPNQPQHF.